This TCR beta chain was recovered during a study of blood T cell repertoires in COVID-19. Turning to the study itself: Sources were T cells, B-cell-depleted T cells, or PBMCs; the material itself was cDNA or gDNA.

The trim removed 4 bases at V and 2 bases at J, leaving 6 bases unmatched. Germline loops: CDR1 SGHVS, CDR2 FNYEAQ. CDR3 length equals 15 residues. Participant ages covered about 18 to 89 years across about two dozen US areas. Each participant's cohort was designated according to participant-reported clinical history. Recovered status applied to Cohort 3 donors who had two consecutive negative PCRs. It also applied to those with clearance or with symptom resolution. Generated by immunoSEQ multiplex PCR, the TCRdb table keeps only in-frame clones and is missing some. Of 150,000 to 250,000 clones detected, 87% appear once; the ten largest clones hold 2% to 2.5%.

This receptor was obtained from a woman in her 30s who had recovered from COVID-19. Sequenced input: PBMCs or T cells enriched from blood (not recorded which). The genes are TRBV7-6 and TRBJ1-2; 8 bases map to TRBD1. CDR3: CASSSRTGLNYGYTF. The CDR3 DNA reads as TGTGCCAGCAGCTCCCGGACAGGGCTGAACTATGGCTACACCTTC.